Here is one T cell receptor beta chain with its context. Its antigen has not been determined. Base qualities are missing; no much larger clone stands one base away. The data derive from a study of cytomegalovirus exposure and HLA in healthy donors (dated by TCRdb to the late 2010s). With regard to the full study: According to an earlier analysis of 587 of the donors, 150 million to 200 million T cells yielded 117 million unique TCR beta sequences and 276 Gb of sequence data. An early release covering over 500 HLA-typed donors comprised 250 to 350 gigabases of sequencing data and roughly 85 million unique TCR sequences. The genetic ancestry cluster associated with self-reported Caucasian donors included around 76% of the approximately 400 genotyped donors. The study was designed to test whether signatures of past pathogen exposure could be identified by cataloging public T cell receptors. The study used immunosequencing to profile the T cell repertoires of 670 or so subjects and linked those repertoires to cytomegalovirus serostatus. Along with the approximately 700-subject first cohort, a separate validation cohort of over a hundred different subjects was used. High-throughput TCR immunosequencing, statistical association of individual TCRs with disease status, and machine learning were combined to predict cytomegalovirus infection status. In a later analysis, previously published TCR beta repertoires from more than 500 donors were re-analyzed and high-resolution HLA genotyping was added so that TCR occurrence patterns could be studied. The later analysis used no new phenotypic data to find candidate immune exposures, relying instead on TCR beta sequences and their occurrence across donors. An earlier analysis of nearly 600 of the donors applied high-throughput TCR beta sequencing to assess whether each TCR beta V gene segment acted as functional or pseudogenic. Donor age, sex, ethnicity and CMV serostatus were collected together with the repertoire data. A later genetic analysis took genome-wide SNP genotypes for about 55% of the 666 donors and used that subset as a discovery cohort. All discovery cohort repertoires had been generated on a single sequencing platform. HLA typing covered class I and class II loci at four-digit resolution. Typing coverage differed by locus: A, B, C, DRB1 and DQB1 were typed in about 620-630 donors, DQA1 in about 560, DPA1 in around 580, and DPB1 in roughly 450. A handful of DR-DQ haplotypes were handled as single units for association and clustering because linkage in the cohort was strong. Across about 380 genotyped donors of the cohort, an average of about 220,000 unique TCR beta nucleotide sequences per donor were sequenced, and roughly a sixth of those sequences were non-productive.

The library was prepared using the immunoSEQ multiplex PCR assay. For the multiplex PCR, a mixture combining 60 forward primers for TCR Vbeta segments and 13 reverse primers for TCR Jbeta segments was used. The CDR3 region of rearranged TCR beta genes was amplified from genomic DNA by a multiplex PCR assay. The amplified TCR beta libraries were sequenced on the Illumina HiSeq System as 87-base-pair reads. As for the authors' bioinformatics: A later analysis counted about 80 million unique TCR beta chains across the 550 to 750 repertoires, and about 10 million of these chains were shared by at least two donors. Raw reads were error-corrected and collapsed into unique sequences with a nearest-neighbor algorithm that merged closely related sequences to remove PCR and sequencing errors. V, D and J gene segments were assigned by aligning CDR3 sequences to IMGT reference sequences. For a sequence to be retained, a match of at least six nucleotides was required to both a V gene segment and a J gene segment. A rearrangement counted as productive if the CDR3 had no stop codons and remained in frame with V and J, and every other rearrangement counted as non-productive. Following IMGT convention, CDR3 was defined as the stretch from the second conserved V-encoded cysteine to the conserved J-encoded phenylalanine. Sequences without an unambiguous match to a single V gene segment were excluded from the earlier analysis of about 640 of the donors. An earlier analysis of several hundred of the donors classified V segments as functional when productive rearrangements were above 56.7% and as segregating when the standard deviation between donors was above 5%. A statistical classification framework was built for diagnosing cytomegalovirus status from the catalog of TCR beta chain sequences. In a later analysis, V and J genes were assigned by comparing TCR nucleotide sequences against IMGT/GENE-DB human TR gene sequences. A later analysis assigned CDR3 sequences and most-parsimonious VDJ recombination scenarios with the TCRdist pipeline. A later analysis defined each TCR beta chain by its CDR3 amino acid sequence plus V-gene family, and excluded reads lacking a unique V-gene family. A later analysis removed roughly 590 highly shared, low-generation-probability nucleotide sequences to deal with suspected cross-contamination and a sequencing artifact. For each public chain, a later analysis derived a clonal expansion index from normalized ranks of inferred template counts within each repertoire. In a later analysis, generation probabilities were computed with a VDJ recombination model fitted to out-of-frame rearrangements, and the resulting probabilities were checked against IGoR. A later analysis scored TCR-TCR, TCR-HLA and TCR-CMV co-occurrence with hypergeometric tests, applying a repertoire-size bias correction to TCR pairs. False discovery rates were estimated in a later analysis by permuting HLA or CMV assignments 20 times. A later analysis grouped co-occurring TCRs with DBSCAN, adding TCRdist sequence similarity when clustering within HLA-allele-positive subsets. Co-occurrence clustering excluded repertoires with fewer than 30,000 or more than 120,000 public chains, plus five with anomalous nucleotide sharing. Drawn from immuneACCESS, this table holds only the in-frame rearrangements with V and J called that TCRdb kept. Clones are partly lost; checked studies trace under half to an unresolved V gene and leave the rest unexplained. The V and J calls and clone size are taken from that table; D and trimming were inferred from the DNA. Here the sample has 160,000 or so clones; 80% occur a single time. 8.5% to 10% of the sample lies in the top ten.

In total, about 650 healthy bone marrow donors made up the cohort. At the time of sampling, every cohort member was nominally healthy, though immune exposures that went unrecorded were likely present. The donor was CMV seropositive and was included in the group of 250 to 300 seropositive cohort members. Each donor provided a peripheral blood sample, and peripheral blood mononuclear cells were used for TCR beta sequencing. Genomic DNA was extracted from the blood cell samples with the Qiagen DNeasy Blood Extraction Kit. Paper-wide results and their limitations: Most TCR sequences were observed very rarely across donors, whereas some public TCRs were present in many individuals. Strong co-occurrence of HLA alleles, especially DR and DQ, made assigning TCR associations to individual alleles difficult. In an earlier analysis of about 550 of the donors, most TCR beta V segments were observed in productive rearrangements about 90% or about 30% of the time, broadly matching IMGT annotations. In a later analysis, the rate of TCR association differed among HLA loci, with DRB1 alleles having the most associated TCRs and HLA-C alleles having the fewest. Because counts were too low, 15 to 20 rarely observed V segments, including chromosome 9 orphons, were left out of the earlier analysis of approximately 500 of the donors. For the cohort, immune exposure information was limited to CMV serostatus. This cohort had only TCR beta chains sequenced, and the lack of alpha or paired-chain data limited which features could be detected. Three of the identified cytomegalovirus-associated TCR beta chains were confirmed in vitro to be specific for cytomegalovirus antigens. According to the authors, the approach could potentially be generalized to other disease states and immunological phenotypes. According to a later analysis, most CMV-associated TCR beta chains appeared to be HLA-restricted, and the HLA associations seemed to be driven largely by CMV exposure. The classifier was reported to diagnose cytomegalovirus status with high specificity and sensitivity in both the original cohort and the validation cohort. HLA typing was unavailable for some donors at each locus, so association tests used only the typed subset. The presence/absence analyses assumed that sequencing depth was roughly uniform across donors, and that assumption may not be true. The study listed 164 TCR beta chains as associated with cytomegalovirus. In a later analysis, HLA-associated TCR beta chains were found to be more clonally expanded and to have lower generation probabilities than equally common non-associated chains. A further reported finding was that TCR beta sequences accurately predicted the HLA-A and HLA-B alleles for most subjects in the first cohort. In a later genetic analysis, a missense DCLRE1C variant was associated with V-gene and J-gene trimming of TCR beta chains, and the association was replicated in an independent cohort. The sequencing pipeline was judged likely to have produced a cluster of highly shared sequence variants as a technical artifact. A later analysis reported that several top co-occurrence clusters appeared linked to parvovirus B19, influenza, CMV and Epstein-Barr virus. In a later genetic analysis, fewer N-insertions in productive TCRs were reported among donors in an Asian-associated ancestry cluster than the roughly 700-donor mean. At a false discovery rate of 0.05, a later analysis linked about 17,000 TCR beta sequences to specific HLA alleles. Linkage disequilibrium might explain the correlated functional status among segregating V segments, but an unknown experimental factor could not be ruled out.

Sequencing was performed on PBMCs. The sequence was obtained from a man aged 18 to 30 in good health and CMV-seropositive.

The nucleotide sequence reads as follows: TGTGCCAGCAGCTTCGACAGGGGGCACGTAAGTTCACCCCTCCACTTT. It specifies CASSFDRGHVSSPLHF. The chain joins TRBV5-5 to TRBJ1-6; the junction holds 10 bases that match TRBD1. CDR3 length: 16 amino acids, cysteine to phenylalanine. Only the CDR3 region is kept as DNA, spanning 48 bases read in frame from base 1. Relative to germline, V is missing 2 bases and J is missing 9 bases, with 8 bases of the junction outside any gene match. As encoded in the germline V gene (reference sequence), CDR1 is SGHKS while CDR2 is YYEKEE.